This is a list of T cell receptor beta chains from one sample in a study of control samples from healthy donors and cancer patients. Assay used: immunoSEQ multiplex PCR; TCRdb lists only in-frame clones, some missing. Of under 150,000 clones listed, over 85% are singletons. Sequencing was done on a sample of blood. All receptors derive from a man aged 25-45 years in good health. The CDR3 runs from the conserved cysteine through the conserved F or W. A D gene is named only where the DNA matches it firmly. Some rows have no size entry. The others give once, few or many, or a class for an expanded clone.

d_call	v_call	j_call	clone_size	cdr3_aa	cdr3_nt
TRBD2	TRBV6-6	TRBJ2-1	-	CAGSPPGGTPSNNEQFF	TGTGCCGGCAGTCCCCCGGGAGGGACTCCGTCGAACAATGAGCAGTTCTTC
TRBD1	TRBV28	TRBJ1-2	-	CASSLNPGGEGYTF	TGTGCCAGCAGTTTAAATCCAGGGGGTGAAGGCTACACCTTC
TRBD1	TRBV2	TRBJ1-1	once	CASSPGTGTMNTEAFF	TGTGCCAGCAGTCCTGGGACAGGAACTATGAACACTGAAGCTTTCTTT
-	TRBV27	TRBJ2-7	-	CASSPHSRYGISYEQYF	TGTGCCAGCAGTCCACATTCCAGGTACGGGATTTCCTACGAGCAGTACTTC
-	TRBV7-9	TRBJ1-5	-	CASSLALGIRNQPQHF	TGTGCCAGCAGCTTAGCTCTGGGGATTCGCAATCAGCCCCAGCATTTT
TRBD1	TRBV5-6	TRBJ2-7	-	CASSSSRQGAYEQYF	TGTGCCAGCAGCTCTAGTCGGCAGGGGGCCTACGAGCAGTACTTC
-	TRBV5-4	TRBJ2-7	-	CASSFKGSYEQYF	TGTGCCAGCAGCTTTAAAGGGTCCTACGAGCAGTACTTC
TRBD1	TRBV6-6	TRBJ2-1	-	CASTDRGGSYNEQFF	TGTGCCAGCACCGACAGGGGGGGCTCCTACAATGAGCAGTTCTTC
TRBD1	TRBV5-4	TRBJ1-1	few	CASSVQGAYTEAFF	TGTGCCAGCAGCGTACAGGGGGCTTACACTGAAGCTTTCTTT
-	TRBV7-9	TRBJ2-4	-	CASSLYSRGEQYF	TGTGCCAGCAGCTTATACTCAAGGGGGGAGCAGTACTTC
-	TRBV18	TRBJ1-5	-	CASSPRGDQPQHF	TGTGCCAGCTCACCCCGTGGGGATCAGCCCCAGCATTTT
-	TRBV5-6	TRBJ1-2	-	CASSLVGREGYTF	TGTGCCAGCAGCTTGGTCGGACGGGAGGGCTACACCTTC
-	TRBV10-3	TRBJ2-7	-	CAISELAAEQYF	TGTGCCATCAGTGAACTTGCGGCCGAGCAGTACTTC
TRBD1	TRBV7-9	TRBJ2-1	-	CASSSIPGQGKHNEQFF	TGTGCCAGCAGCTCAATCCCAGGACAGGGAAAGCACAATGAGCAGTTCTTC
-	TRBV2	TRBJ1-1	-	CASSRQAQMRNTEAFF	TGTGCCAGCAGTCGACAGGCACAGATGAGGAACACTGAAGCTTTCTTT
-	TRBV2	TRBJ1-3	-	CASSVEGNTIYF	TGTGCCAGCAGTGTGGAGGGAAACACCATATATTTT
-	TRBV6-6	TRBJ1-5	once	CASRGVDSNQPQHF	TGTGCCAGCAGGGGTGTGGATAGCAATCAGCCCCAGCATTTT